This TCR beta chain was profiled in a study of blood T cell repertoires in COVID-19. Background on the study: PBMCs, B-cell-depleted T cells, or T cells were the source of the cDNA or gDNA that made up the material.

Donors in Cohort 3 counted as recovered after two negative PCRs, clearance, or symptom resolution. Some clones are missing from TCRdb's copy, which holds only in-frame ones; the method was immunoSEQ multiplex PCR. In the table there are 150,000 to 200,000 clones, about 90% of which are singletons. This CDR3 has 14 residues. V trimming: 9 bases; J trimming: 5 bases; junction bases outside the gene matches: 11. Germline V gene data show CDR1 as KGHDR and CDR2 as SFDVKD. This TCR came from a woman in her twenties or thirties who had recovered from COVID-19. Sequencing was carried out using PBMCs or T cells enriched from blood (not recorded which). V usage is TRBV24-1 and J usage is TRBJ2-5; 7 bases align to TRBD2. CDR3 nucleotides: TGTGCCACCGCTTGGGGCAGGGAGGGGGAGACCCAGTACTTC. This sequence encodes CATAWGREGETQYF.